The T cell receptor (beta chain) under discussion was sequenced for a study of T cell changes during pregnancy in multiple sclerosis. Germline V gene sequence: CDR1 SGDLS, CDR2 YYNGEE. The CDR3 covers 12 residues. The germline V and J ends were trimmed by 0 bases and 5 bases, with 4 bases remaining between them. Repertoires were generated with immunoSEQ multiplex PCR, while TCRdb's copy carries only in-frame clones and drops some. The sample lists about 70,000 clones, roughly 92% occurring once. Sequencing used peripheral blood, obtained before pregnancy. The clonotype was recovered from a female donor with multiple sclerosis, enrolled in a pregnancy study. The V gene is TRBV9, the J gene TRBJ2-3; D uncertain. The CDR3 sequence is CASSVVGDTQYF. For the CDR3, the DNA is TGTGCCAGCAGCGTAGTCGGAGATACGCAGTATTTT.